This T cell receptor (beta chain) was identified during a study of T cell responses to AZD1222 COVID-19 vaccine. Regarding the study as a whole: Unmutated regions of variants are reportedly targeted by nearly half of spike-specific TCRs. Rises in breadth and depth of Spike-specific TCRs came after two AZD1222 doses.

This table comes from immunoSEQ multiplex PCR, and its TCRdb copy is limited to in-frame clones, with some not included. The sample records around 100,000 clones, 92% being singletons. This clone was recorded only once. The antigen is unknown. The CDR3 sequence is 16 residues long. Germline V CDR1 and CDR2: MNHEY, SMNVEV (reference sequence). V lost 2 bases and J lost 8; bases outside the gene matches: 6. The origin of this receptor is an adult in good health. The sequenced sample was peripheral blood, obtained on day 0 of AZD1222 vaccination. The J gene is TRBJ2-1, the V gene TRBV27; 13 nucleotides match TRBD2. The CDR3 sequence is CASSLPGLAGSHEQFF. The CDR3 nucleotides are TGTGCCAGCAGTTTACCGGGACTAGCGGGGTCTCATGAGCAGTTCTTC.